This T cell receptor beta chain was recovered during a study of blood T cell repertoires in COVID-19. Study overall: The study drew acute and convalescent COVID-19 samples from the United States, Italy and Spain. PBMCs, B-cell-depleted T cells, or T cells were the source of the cDNA or gDNA that made up the material.

Inclusive of both ends, the CDR3 amounts to 13 amino acids. CDR1 is MNHEY and CDR2 is SMNVEV in the germline V gene (reference sequence). Concerning this clone itself: Because it lacks the conserved phenylalanine or tryptophan at the end, this CDR3 is likely a read error. The DNA is left out, because the CDR3 cannot be placed on it with certainty; the CDR3 is given as TCRdb lists it.

Authors' data handling: The assay estimated nucleated cells by amplifying reference gene primers. Profiled with immunoSEQ multiplex PCR; TCRdb holds only in-frame clones, not every one. The V and J calls and the clone size are those of that table, but D and trimming were determined from the DNA. The sample consists of 100,000 or so clones, 85% to 95% of them appearing once. This sequence originates from a woman aged 55-70 years with active COVID-19. The specimen sequenced was peripheral blood. The chain is built from TRBV27 and TRBJ1-1. CDR3 sequence: CASTRTCGGGRRT.